The 30 T cell receptor beta chains reported below all come from one sample, sequenced in a study of cytomegalovirus exposure and HLA in healthy donors. Primers: 60 Vbeta forward and 13 Jbeta reverse. Using immunoSEQ multiplex PCR, the repertoire was profiled, and TCRdb retains in-frame clones only, with some absent. Here the sample table reports 110,000 to 150,000 clones. Sequencing used PBMCs. The receptor set was obtained from a male donor in good health and CMV-seronegative.

The chain links TRBV4-3 to TRBJ2-3; 8 bases fit TRBD2. This CDR3 has 15 residues. Germline trimming cut 0 bases from V and 6 bases from J; bases unmatched to any gene: 5. Looked up from germline, CDR1 is LGHNA and CDR2 is YSLEER. Here the CDR3 reads CASSQEAGGGDTQYF. The CDR3 nucleotides read TGCGCCAGCAGCCAAGAGGCGGGGGGTGGGGATACGCAGTATTTT.

V gene TRBV28 combines with J gene TRBJ1-1; TRBD1 agrees at 7 bases. The CDR3 runs to 16 residues. The ends lost 5 bases at V and 3 bases at J; junction bases unmatched: 12. Germline values: CDR1 MDHEN, CDR2 SYDVKM. CDR3 protein: CASSPIPGTAYTEAFF. The DNA for the CDR3 is TGTGCCAGCAGTCCCATACCCGGGACAGCGTACACTGAAGCTTTCTTT.

The rearrangement links TRBV7-2 to TRBJ1-1; no reliable D call. The V gene lost 5 bases and the J gene lost 5 bases, with 18 bases spanning the gap. Germline V gene lookup returns CDR1 SGHTA and CDR2 FQGNSA. The CDR3 runs to 15 residues. The CDR3 nucleotides are TGTGCCAGCAGCCTTTCTTCTGCGGGTGGGACTGAAGCTTTCTTT. Translating gives CASSLSSAGGTEAFF. The full variable domain, completed using reference TRBV7-2 and TRBJ1-1, is GAGVSQSPSNKVTEKGKDVELRCDPISGHTALYWYRQSLGQGLEFLIYFQGNSAPDKSGLPSDRFSAERTGGSVSTLTIQRTQQEDSAVYLCASSLSSAGGTEAFFGQGTRLTVV.

The J gene is TRBJ2-2, the V gene TRBV5-1; D gene ambiguous. Looked up from germline, CDR1 is SGHRS and CDR2 is YFSETQ. V lost 2 bases and J lost 4, with 6 bases in between. This CDR3 is 13 amino acids long. The CDR3 reads CASSFSGTGELFF. For the CDR3, the DNA is TGCGCCAGCAGCTTTTCGGGCACCGGGGAGCTGTTTTTT.

The chain employs TRBV5-1 and TRBJ1-1, with a possible D match to TRBD1 (5 bases). The CDR3 covers 14 residues. Germline CDR1 is SGHRS and CDR2 is YFSETQ. Trimming pared 4 bases from V and 0 bases from J, leaving 10 bases between. CDR3 protein: CASSPDTMNTEAFF. In DNA form, the CDR3 reads TGCGCCAGCAGCCCGGACACCATGAACACTGAAGCTTTCTTT.

The rearrangement links TRBV6-1 to TRBJ2-2, with 7 bases lining up with TRBD1. The junction had 8 bases not matched to a gene; V was cut back by 7 bases and J by 3 bases. Germline CDR1 is MNHNS and CDR2 is SASEGT. This CDR3 contains 15 residues. This chain's CDR3 is CASIGDSLYTGELFF. DNA of the CDR3: TGTGCCAGCATTGGGGACAGCCTTTACACCGGGGAGCTGTTTTTT.

The rearrangement links TRBV6-5 to TRBJ1-4; D call uncertain. The germline V and J ends were trimmed by 2 bases and 3 bases, with 13 bases remaining between them. Germline CDR1 is MNHEY and CDR2 is SVGAGI. The length of the CDR3 is 16 residues. The CDR3 sequence is CASSYTVPGANEKLFF. The DNA of the CDR3 is TGTGCCAGCAGTTACACGGTTCCGGGAGCTAATGAAAAACTGTTTTTT.

This CDR3 is CASSPGVLNTEAFF. In nucleotides, the CDR3 is TGCGCCAGCAGCCCAGGGGTATTGAACACTGAAGCTTTCTTT. V and J are TRBV5-1 and TRBJ1-1, with D tentatively TRBD1 (6 bases). The CDR3 is 14 amino acids. The germline V gene has CDR1 SGHRS and CDR2 YFSETQ. Trimming left V 4 bases short and J 0 bases short, with 10 bases between.

The rearrangement joins TRBV5-6 to TRBJ2-5, with 7 positions matching TRBD1. Germline CDR1 SGHDT, CDR2 YYEEEE. The CDR3 has 13 amino acids. The J segment lost 2 bases and the V segment lost 4 bases, leaving 2 bases of the junction unmatched. The CDR3 region is CASSQDRQETQYF. As DNA, the CDR3 is TGTGCCAGCAGCCAGGACAGGCAAGAGACCCAGTACTTC.

The rearrangement links TRBV4-2 to TRBJ1-1, with 11 bases identical to TRBD1. The J segment lost 0 bases and the V segment lost 3 bases, leaving 9 bases of the junction unmatched. The CDR3 runs to 18 residues. In germline, CDR1 is LGHNA, CDR2 YNFKEQ. CDR3 nucleotides: TGTGCCAGCAGCCAGGAGGCCGGACAGGGGGCGATGAACACTGAAGCTTTCTTT. Translated: CASSQEAGQGAMNTEAFF.

The genes are TRBV9 and TRBJ1-1; TRBD1 might be the D (5 bases). Germline V CDR1 and CDR2: SGDLS, YYNGEE. Trimming cost V 3 bases and J 1 base, with 13 bases left between them. There are 15 residues in the CDR3. The CDR3 sequence: CASSGSGSGNTEAFF. In DNA, the CDR3 is TGTGCCAGCAGCGGCTCAGGGTCTGGGAACACTGAAGCTTTCTTT. Full variable domain (missing parts from reference TRBV9 and TRBJ1-1): DSGVTQTPKHLITATGQRVTLRCSPRSGDLSVYWYQQSLDQGLQFLIQYYNGEERAKGNILERFSAQQFPDLHSELNLSSLELGDSALYFCASSGSGSGNTEAFFGQGTRLTVV.

The rearrangement links TRBV5-4 to TRBJ1-1; a possible D gene is TRBD1 (5 bases). This CDR3 comprises 14 residues. Looked up from germline, CDR1 is SGHNT and CDR2 is YYREEE (reference sequence). V lost 7 bases and J 0 bases, leaving 13 bases between the germline ends. For the CDR3, the DNA is TGTGCCAGCTTTACGGGGGTGGTGAACACTGAAGCTTTCTTT. It codes for CASFTGVVNTEAFF.

Written as DNA, the CDR3 is TGCGCCAGCAGCTTGGCTCCAGATACGCAGTATTTT. Protein: CASSLAPDTQYF. The chain carries TRBV5-1 and TRBJ2-3; D is uncertain. Trimming took off 0 bases at V and 4 bases at J, with 3 bases between the two ends. The germline CDR1 and CDR2 sequences are SGHRS and YFSETQ. This CDR3 has 12 residues.

The chain has TRBV30 and TRBJ1-1; D remains unclear. CDR3 length: 13 amino acids. CDR1 and CDR2 from the germline V gene are GTSNPN and SVGIG (reference sequence). V lost 0 bases to trimming and J lost 6 bases, with 11 bases between them. The CDR3 DNA is TGTGCCTGGAGTGTTTTGCTCGGGGCTGAAGCTTTCTTT. It yields the protein CAWSVLLGAEAFF.

The chain recombines TRBV5-1 with TRBJ1-4; D might be TRBD1 (6 bases). Germline V gene lookup returns CDR1 SGHRS and CDR2 YFSETQ. This CDR3 spans 20 amino acids. Trimming shortened V by 2 bases and J by 0 bases, and 23 bases separated the two germline ends. The CDR3 is CASSFERDTQTSPTNEKLFF. The CDR3, as DNA: TGCGCCAGCAGCTTCGAGCGGGACACCCAAACATCCCCAACTAATGAAAAACTGTTTTTT.

The V and J genes are TRBV28 and TRBJ1-5, with D hard to call. The V and J ends lost 3 bases and 0 bases respectively, with 6 bases between them. This CDR3 spans 14 amino acids. The germline gives CDR1 MDHEN, CDR2 SYDVKM. This CDR3 reads CASSFWLSNQPQHF. The CDR3, as DNA: TGTGCCAGCAGTTTTTGGCTTAGCAATCAGCCCCAGCATTTT.

The chain combines TRBV12-5 with TRBJ1-1; D not resolved. CDR3 length: 11 amino acids. The germline V and J ends were trimmed by 7 bases and 3 bases, with 6 bases remaining between them. CDR1 is LGHNT, CDR2 FRNRAP, per germline. The CDR3: CASVQDTEAFF. The DNA of the CDR3 is TGTGCTAGTGTCCAGGACACTGAAGCTTTCTTT.

V usage is TRBV7-6 and J usage is TRBJ2-2; 8 nucleotides agree with TRBD1. The junction had 6 bases not matched to a gene; V was cut back by 1 base and J by 5 bases. The germline V gene encodes CDR1 SGHVS and CDR2 FNYEAQ. The CDR3 has 16 amino acids. This chain's CDR3 is CASSLGTGIRTGELFF. CDR3 coding DNA: TGTGCCAGCAGCTTAGGGACAGGGATACGGACCGGGGAGCTGTTTTTT. Full variable domain (outside the CDR3, taken from reference TRBV7-6 and TRBJ2-2): GAGVSQSPRYKVTKRGQDVALRCDPISGHVSLYWYRQALGQGPEFLTYFNYEAQQDKSGLPNDRFSAERPEGSISTLTIQRTEQRDSAMYRCASSLGTGIRTGELFFGEGSRLTVL.

This chain links TRBV7-2 with TRBJ2-7; no clear D. Trimming removed 0 bases at V and 1 base at J, with 7 bases between. Germline V gene lookup returns CDR1 SGHTA and CDR2 FQGNSA. The CDR3 runs 14 residues. CDR3 sequence (DNA): TGTGCCAGCAGCTTAGCGGGCAGATCCTACGAGCAGTACTTC. It yields the protein CASSLAGRSYEQYF.

V is TRBV30 and J is TRBJ1-1; D not resolved. Germline V gene data show CDR1 as GTSNPN and CDR2 as SVGIG (reference sequence). Trimming shortened V by 5 bases and J by 3 bases, and 10 bases separated the two germline ends. CDR3 size: 12 residues. The DNA for the CDR3 is TGTGCCTGGTCTCAGGATTACACTGAAGCTTTCTTT. It codes for CAWSQDYTEAFF. Full variable domain (missing parts from reference TRBV30 and TRBJ1-1): SQTIHQWPATLVQPVGSPLSLECTVEGTSNPNLYWYRQAAGRGLQLLFYSVGIGQISSEVPQNLSASRPQDRQFILSSKKLLLSDSGFYLCAWSQDYTEAFFGQGTRLTVV.

CDR3 protein: CASSPNLAGAYNEQFF. The CDR3 DNA is TGTGCCAGCAGCCCCAACCTAGCGGGAGCGTACAATGAGCAGTTCTTC. This chain joins TRBV4-2 and TRBJ2-1; 10 nucleotides match TRBD2. The V and J ends lost 4 bases and 4 bases, in that order; junction bases with no gene match: 7. CDR1 and CDR2 from the germline V gene are LGHNA and YNFKEQ. This CDR3 has 16 amino acids.

Comment on this clone: A junction end diverges from the germline sequence, so it may reflect a read error. The chain recombines TRBV11-2 with TRBJ2-1; D is unresolved. The V gene's germline CDR1 is SGHAT and CDR2 FQNNGV. This CDR3 spans 16 amino acids. This chain's CDR3 is CASSRGIVSSDNEQFF. In DNA form, the CDR3 reads TGTGCCAGCAGCCGAGGAATAGTGAGCTCCGACAATGAGCAGTTCTTC.

V is TRBV27 and J is TRBJ1-5; the D gene is possibly TRBD1 (5 bases). This CDR3 contains 15 residues. Trimming pared 8 bases from V and 4 bases from J, leaving 18 bases between. Per the germline V gene, CDR1 is MNHEY and CDR2 is SMNVEV (reference sequence). CDR3 loop: CASRPGQGLNQPQHF. The CDR3 DNA sequence: TGTGCCAGCCGGCCGGGTCAGGGACTGAATCAGCCCCAGCATTTT.

V gene TRBV29-1 combines with J gene TRBJ1-2; 8 bases match TRBD1. V dropped 4 bases and J dropped 8; count of bases not matched to a gene: 0. Germline loops: CDR1 SQVTM, CDR2 ANQGSEA. The CDR3 is 10 amino acids. CDR3 in DNA: TGCAGCGTTGCAGGGGGCGGCTACACCTTC. This encodes CSVAGGGYTF.

The rearrangement joins TRBV27 to TRBJ1-2, with D possibly matching TRBD1 (6 bases). The CDR3 runs to 12 residues. In germline, CDR1 is MNHEY, CDR2 SMNVEV (reference sequence). V lost 3 bases to trimming and J lost 7 bases, with 9 bases between them. This chain's CDR3 is CASSFQGSGYTF. The CDR3 DNA sequence: TGTGCCAGCAGTTTCCAGGGGTCTGGCTACACCTTC.

J is TRBJ1-2 and V is TRBV4-1, with unresolved D. Between the trimmed V and J ends, which lost 3 bases and 1 base, there was a span of 15 bases. The CDR3 is made up of 16 amino acids. CDR1 is MGHRA and CDR2 is YSYEKL in the germline V gene. CDR3 sequence (DNA): TGCGCCAGCAGCCAGGGAGATTTCCGAGATAACTATGGCTACACCTTC. Translating it yields CASSQGDFRDNYGYTF.

The chain joins TRBV19 to TRBJ1-2; TRBD1 aligns across 7 bases. Per the germline V gene, CDR1 is LNHDA and CDR2 is SQIVND (reference sequence). This CDR3 has 15 amino acids. Trimming at V came to 0 bases and at J to 4 bases, leaving 5 bases not matched to a gene. The CDR3 is CASSIDFGQAYGYTF. CDR3 bases: TGTGCCAGTAGTATAGATTTTGGACAGGCCTATGGCTACACCTTC. Filled out from reference TRBV19 and TRBJ1-2, the complete variable domain reads DGGITQSPKYLFRKEGQNVTLSCEQNLNHDAMYWYRQDPGQGLRLIYYSQIVNDFQKGDIAEGYSVSREKKESFPLTVTSAQKNPTAFYLCASSIDFGQAYGYTFGSGTRLTVV.

This rearrangement joins TRBV29-1 to TRBJ2-1; 16 positions match TRBD2. Germline CDR1 reads SQVTM; CDR2 reads ANQGSEA. The ends lost 4 bases at V and 15 bases at J; junction bases unmatched: 6. This CDR3 is 13 amino acids long. The CDR3 loop is CSVGGTSGRALFF. The CDR3 DNA reads TGCAGCGTTGGGGGGACTAGCGGGAGGGCCCTGTTCTTC.

The rearrangement joins TRBV7-2 to TRBJ2-7; 7 bases line up with TRBD1. Per the germline V gene, CDR1 is SGHTA and CDR2 is FQGNSA. The V gene end was trimmed by 11 bases and the J gene end by 3 bases; junction bases not matched to a gene: 7. The CDR3 loop spans 12 amino acids. CDR3 protein: CAVRDRDYEQYF. The CDR3, as DNA: TGTGCCGTCCGGGACAGAGACTACGAGCAGTACTTC.

The chain has TRBV18 and TRBJ1-3, with 7 bases aligning to TRBD1. V lost 3 bases and J lost 0; bases outside the gene matches: 2. The CDR3 is made up of 15 amino acids. The V gene's germline CDR1 is KGHSH and CDR2 LQKENI. The CDR3 protein is CASSPDRPSGNTIYF. CDR3 DNA: TGTGCCAGCTCACCGGACAGGCCCTCTGGAAACACCATATATTTT. The whole variable domain, filled in from reference TRBV18 and TRBJ1-3, reads NAGVMQNPRHLVRRRGQEARLRCSPMKGHSHVYWYRQLPEEGLKFMVYLQKENIIDESGMPKERFSAEFPKEGPSILRIQQVVRGDSAAYFCASSPDRPSGNTIYFGEGSWLTVV.